The clone carrying this T cell receptor beta chain was observed a handful of times. What it recognizes is unknown. This specimen belongs to a study of early T cells in non-severe SARS-CoV-2 infection. For the study at large: Unsorted whole-blood RNA was sequenced in bulk, leaving chains unpaired.

This CDR3 has 12 amino acids. Germline assignment: CDR1 SGHNT and CDR2 YYREEE (reference sequence). V was cut by 0 bases and J by 5 bases, with 5 bases left in between. Attached unique molecular identifiers marked individual cDNA molecules. From the 5' RACE reads, TCRdb called clonotypes with MiXCR, one entry per CDR3 protein. The sample yields about 77,000 distinct CDR3 sequences, less than 20% seen once. Findings and limits, study-wide: VDJdb matching favored anti-spike CD8 responses, missing private and CD4 specificities.

The sequenced sample consisted of whole blood. The V and J genes are TRBV5-4 and TRBJ2-5; unclear D gene. This receptor was identified in an adult who was a healthcare worker with PCR-confirmed SARS-CoV-2 infection or an uninfected control (not recorded which). The DNA of the CDR3 is TGTGCCAGCAGCTTGGGGGTGGAGACCCAGTACTTC. Translation: CASSLGVETQYF. Complete variable domain (other parts from reference TRBV5-4 and TRBJ2-5): ETGVTQSPTHLIKTRGQQVTLRCSSQSGHNTVSWYQQALGQGPQFIFQYYREEENGRGNFPPRFSGLQFPNYSSELNVNALELDDSALYLCASSLGVETQYFGPGTRLLVL.